One and the same sample provided the 10 T cell receptor beta chains below, sequenced in a study of patients and donors after allogeneic stem cell transplantation. Each CDR3 protein is one row after TCRdb ran MiXCR on the RT-PCR reads. The sample carries about a million distinct CDR3 sequences, roughly 17% recorded once. Sequences were obtained from blood, either unsorted or a sorted T cell fraction (not recorded which). These receptors were taken from a human donor who was either an allogeneic HSCT recipient or a stem cell or donor lymphocyte infusion donor (not recorded which). It is not recorded whose cells these are; they may come from a transplant donor.

In this sample, this clonotype turned up many times. The chain couples TRBV20-1 to TRBJ1-5; TRBD1 agrees at 8 bases. The V gene end was trimmed by 0 bases and the J gene end by 9 bases; junction bases not matched to a gene: 13. CDR3 length: 16 residues. Germline CDR1 DFQATT, CDR2 SNEGSKA (reference sequence). In nucleotides, the CDR3 is TGCAGTGCTAGAGAGGATGGACAGGGAGATTGGCGGCCCCAGCATTTT. Translating gives CSAREDGQGDWRPQHF.

This clonotype was observed a few times. This sequence joins TRBV5-1 and TRBJ2-1; 11 positions match TRBD2. Per the germline V gene, CDR1 is SGHRS and CDR2 is YFSETQ. V shed 7 bases and J 1 base; nucleotides not matched to a gene: 10. The CDR3 sequence is 17 residues long. The CDR3 spells CASGSGGAMWSYNEQFF. Here the CDR3 DNA reads TGCGCCAGCGGTAGCGGGGGGGCGATGTGGTCCTACAATGAGCAGTTCTTC.

The chain joins TRBV13 to TRBJ1-6; no definite D call. The CDR3 consists of 15 residues. Looked up from germline, CDR1 is PRHDT and CDR2 is FYEKMQ (reference sequence). With 6 bases removed from V and 1 base from J, the gap between germline ends came to 10 bases. The CDR3 sequence is CASRPPGSYNSPLHF. The CDR3 bases are TGTGCCAGCAGGCCCCCGGGGTCCTATAATTCACCCCTCCACTTT.

This chain joins TRBV9 and TRBJ2-5; tentatively, D is TRBD2 (6 bases). This CDR3 has 15 amino acids. The V end lost 1 base, the J end lost 1 base, and 11 bases lay between the germline ends. Germline loops: CDR1 SGDLS, CDR2 YYNGEE. The CDR3 spells CASSVWDSSQETQYF. CDR3 DNA sequence: TGTGCCAGCAGCGTATGGGACTCGAGCCAAGAGACCCAGTACTTC.

This clonotype turned up a few times. The chain recombines TRBV9 with TRBJ1-1, with 8 bases fitting TRBD1. Germline values: CDR1 SGDLS, CDR2 YYNGEE. The V and J ends lost 3 bases and 4 bases, in that order; junction bases with no gene match: 11. This CDR3 has 16 amino acids. The CDR3 loop is CASSAGSGGGSTEAFF. The DNA of the CDR3 is TGTGCCAGCAGCGCGGGGTCAGGGGGCGGTAGCACTGAAGCTTTCTTT.

The chain joins TRBV13 to TRBJ2-2; the match to TRBD2 covers 10 bases. The ends lost 5 bases at V and 0 bases at J; junction bases unmatched: 9. Germline V gene sequence: CDR1 PRHDT, CDR2 FYEKMQ (reference sequence). The CDR3 runs 18 residues. This chain's CDR3 is CASSTAGTSETNTGELFF. In nucleotides, the CDR3 is TGTGCCAGCAGCACCGCCGGGACTAGCGAGACGAACACCGGGGAGCTGTTTTTT. Based on the CDR3 plus reference TRBV13 and TRBJ2-2, the full variable domain is AAGVIQSPRHLIKEKRETATLKCYPIPRHDTVYWYQQGPGQDPQFLISFYEKMQSDKGSIPDRFSAQQFSDYHSELNMSSLELGDSALYFCASSTAGTSETNTGELFFGEGSRLTVL.

This clonotype occurred many times. J is TRBJ1-4 and V is TRBV12-3 or TRBV12-4; D perhaps matches TRBD1 (6 bases). V lost 4 bases and J 8 bases, leaving 14 bases between the germline ends. CDR3 length: 14 amino acids. The CDR3 loop reads CASSYGQMDEKLFF. In DNA, the CDR3 is TGTGCCAGCAGTTACGGACAGATGGACGAAAAACTGTTTTTT.

Only a few counts were recorded for this clonotype. The J gene is TRBJ2-7, the V gene TRBV9, with D perhaps TRBD1 (5 bases). Trimming removed 2 bases from V and 6 bases from J, with 9 bases in between. CDR1 and CDR2 from the germline V gene are SGDLS and YYNGEE. The CDR3 is made up of 12 amino acids. CDR3 nucleotide sequence: TGTGCCAGCAGCGTCGGAAGGGGCGAGCAGTACTTC. Its translation: CASSVGRGEQYF. Full variable domain (remainder filled in from reference TRBV9 and TRBJ2-7): DSGVTQTPKHLITATGQRVTLRCSPRSGDLSVYWYQQSLDQGLQFLIQYYNGEERAKGNILERFSAQQFPDLHSELNLSSLELGDSALYFCASSVGRGEQYFGPGTRLTVT.

The genes are TRBV12-3 or TRBV12-4 and TRBJ1-2; possibly TRBD1 for D (5 bases). Trimming left V 1 base short and J 2 bases short, with 11 bases between. The CDR3 has 15 amino acids. CDR3 in amino acids: CASSLGGGPNYGYTF. DNA of the CDR3: TGTGCCAGCAGTTTAGGGGGGGGTCCCAACTATGGCTACACCTTC.

V usage is TRBV3-1 and J usage is TRBJ2-2; D not certain. From germline, CDR1 is LGHDT and CDR2 YNNKEL (reference sequence). The V end lost 3 bases, the J end lost 6 bases, and 8 bases lay between the germline ends. The CDR3 totals 13 residues. CDR3 in amino acids: CASSQFISGELFF. The DNA of the CDR3 is TGTGCCAGCAGCCAGTTTATCTCCGGGGAGCTGTTTTTT.